Shown below are 10 T cell receptor beta chains from a single sample sequenced in a study of radiation and T cells in renal cell carcinoma. Stated treatment: treatment-naive control, cytoreductive nephrectomy. TCRdb's copy holds only in-frame clones and misses some; the assay was immunoSEQ multiplex PCR. The sample shows over 8,000 clones, around three fifths of them seen only once. The source material was tumor tissue, sampled from a patient whose treatment was nephrectomy without radiotherapy. These receptors came from a man in his 60s with renal cell carcinoma.

The genes are TRBV7-2 and TRBJ1-1, with a tentative D call TRBD1 (6 bases). Trimming removed 4 bases from V and 6 bases from J, with 15 bases in between. Germline V gene lookup returns CDR1 SGHTA and CDR2 FQGNSA. This CDR3 contains 14 residues. CDR3 DNA sequence: TGTGCCAGCAGCTCCCAACCCGGGACACCTGAAGCTTTCTTT. It is translated as CASSSQPGTPEAFF.

The rearrangement joins TRBV14 to TRBJ2-7, with D possibly matching TRBD1 (5 bases). V dropped 3 bases and J dropped 1 base, with 7 bases sitting between them. CDR1 is SGHDN, CDR2 FVKESK, per germline. This CDR3 contains 13 residues. The CDR3 region has the DNA TGTGCCAGCAGCCACCAGGGTTCCTACGAGCAGTACTTC. Translation: CASSHQGSYEQYF. Together with reference TRBV14 and TRBJ2-7, the CDR3 gives the full variable domain: EAGVTQFPSHSVIEKGQTVTLRCDPISGHDNLYWYRRVMGKEIKFLLHFVKESKQDESGMPNNRFLAERTGGTYSTLKVQPAELEDSGVYFCASSHQGSYEQYFGPGTRLTVT.

In this sample, this clone turned up once. The V call is TRBV11-2, the J call TRBJ2-1, with TRBD2 as a possible D gene (6 bases). The CDR3 spans 15 residues. Trimming cost V 7 bases and J 5 bases, with 18 bases left between them. Germline loops: CDR1 SGHAT, CDR2 FQNNGV. CDR3 residues: CASTGLRGGNNEQFF. DNA of the CDR3: TGTGCCAGCACGGGTTTGAGGGGAGGAAACAATGAGCAGTTCTTC.

The gene calls are TRBV29-1 and TRBJ2-7; D may be TRBD2 (6 bases). The V gene lost 0 bases and the J gene lost 4 bases, with 7 bases spanning the gap. From germline, CDR1 is SQVTM and CDR2 ANQGSEA. The CDR3 has 12 amino acids. DNA for the CDR3: TGCAGCGTTGAAGATCGGGGGTACGAGCAGTACTTC. Amino acid sequence: CSVEDRGYEQYF.

This chain uses TRBV2 with TRBJ2-5; 7 positions match TRBD2. After removal of 7 bases from V and 5 bases from J, the junction contained 4 bases not matched to a gene. Looked up from germline, CDR1 is SNHLY and CDR2 is FYNNEI. This CDR3 has 12 amino acids. The CDR3 coding sequence is TGTGCCAGCAATGGGGGGGACGAGACCCAGTACTTC. It codes for CASNGGDETQYF.

This clone has only a few counts. The J gene is TRBJ2-7, the V gene TRBV5-1, with D possibly matching TRBD1 (6 bases). Germline assignment: CDR1 SGHRS and CDR2 YFSETQ. This CDR3 comprises 14 residues. V lost 3 bases and J lost 6, with 16 bases in between. CDR3 in DNA: TGCGCCAGCAGCTCCCAACAGGGTCTAGGCGAGCAGTACTTC. This codes for CASSSQQGLGEQYF.

V gene TRBV27 combines with J gene TRBJ2-3; 7 nucleotides agree with TRBD2. The CDR3 length is 16 residues. CDR1 MNHEY and CDR2 SMNVEV come from the germline V gene (reference sequence). Losses at the gene ends were 0 bases for V and 6 bases for J; bases not matched to a gene: 9. The CDR3 reads CASSLSSAGAGDTQYF. CDR3 in DNA: TGTGCCAGCAGTTTATCGTCGGCGGGAGCGGGGGATACGCAGTATTTT.

J is TRBJ2-7 and V is TRBV7-8; maybe TRBD2 (5 bases). The CDR3 has 16 amino acids. The germline V gene has CDR1 SGHVS and CDR2 FQNEAQ. V lost 5 bases to trimming and J lost 0 bases, with 17 bases between them. The CDR3 loop reads CASSPRARRGSYEQYF. The CDR3 region has the DNA TGTGCCAGCAGCCCCCGAGCCCGACGGGGCTCCTACGAGCAGTACTTC.

This chain links TRBV5-1 with TRBJ1-5, with D hard to call. This CDR3 region has 13 residues. Germline lookup yields CDR1 SGHRS and CDR2 YFSETQ. Trimming left V 0 bases short and J 6 bases short, with 7 bases between. The CDR3 loop is CASSLAAGQPQHF. The CDR3 DNA sequence: TGCGCCAGCAGCTTGGCGGCGGGTCAGCCCCAGCATTTT.

V usage is TRBV7-2 and J usage is TRBJ1-1; 7 nucleotides line up with TRBD1. V lost 1 base, J lost 6 bases, and 5 bases stayed unmatched. This CDR3 has 14 residues. Germline values: CDR1 SGHTA, CDR2 FQGNSA. CDR3 sequence reads: CASSLGPQGAEAFF. The CDR3 DNA reads TGTGCCAGCAGCTTAGGCCCCCAGGGGGCTGAAGCTTTCTTT.